Listed below are T cell receptor beta chains from one sample, sequenced in a study of blood T cells in healthy people across ages. A single record per CDR3 protein comes from TCRdb applying MiXCR to the 5' RACE reads. The sample has roughly 1,800,000 distinct CDR3 sequences, roughly 50% seen once. Sequenced sample: blood. The receptor set was obtained from a woman in her thirties or forties in good health. Both conserved end residues are part of each CDR3. The D gene is left open where the match is weak. A clone size is listed for some rows: how often the clone was seen (once, few, many), or a class if it is expanded.

V gene	CDR3 length	clone size	J gene	D gene	CDR3 protein	CDR3 DNA
TRBV24-1	15	NA	TRBJ2-7	TRBD1	CATSDRDRGRDEQYF	TGTGCCACCAGTGACCGCGACAGGGGGCGGGACGAGCAGTACTTC
TRBV6-2/TRBV6-3	17	NA	TRBJ2-3	TRBD2	CASSYGLAGGPTDTQYF	TGTGCCAGCAGTTACGGCCTAGCGGGGGGCCCCACAGATACGCAGTATTTT
TRBV15	15	NA	TRBJ1-1	TRBD1	CATSVRRQGVAEAFF	TGTGCCACCAGCGTAAGACGACAGGGGGTCGCTGAAGCTTTCTTT
TRBV7-7	15	NA	TRBJ2-1	TRBD2	CASSLSSGGVYEQFF	TGTGCTAGCAGCCTAAGTAGCGGGGGGGTATATGAGCAGTTCTTC
TRBV28	17	NA	TRBJ2-6	TRBD1	CASSDRGSMAGANVLTF	TGTGCCAGCAGTGACAGGGGAAGTATGGCTGGGGCCAACGTCCTGACTTTC
TRBV3-1	14	NA	TRBJ2-7	NA	CASSSRTEDYEQYF	TGTGCCAGCAGTTCGCGGACGGAGGACTACGAGCAGTACTTC
TRBV4-3	16	NA	TRBJ1-2	NA	CASSQGRRGSNYGYTF	TGCGCCAGCAGCCAGGGGAGACGGGGATCTAACTATGGCTACACCTTC
TRBV7-2	13	many	TRBJ2-5	NA	CASSRGAQETQYF	TGTGCCAGCAGTCGCGGGGCTCAAGAGACCCAGTACTTC
TRBV15	14	NA	TRBJ2-4	TRBD2	CATSNPGGANIQYF	TGTGCCACCAGCAACCCCGGGGGGGCTAACATTCAGTACTTC
TRBV20-1	13	few	TRBJ2-3	NA	CSARDGPTDTQYF	TGCAGTGCTAGAGATGGACCGACAGATACGCAGTATTTT
TRBV20-1	13	NA	TRBJ2-1	TRBD2	CSAESGAYNEQFF	TGCAGTGCCGAAAGCGGGGCTTACAATGAGCAGTTCTTC
TRBV4-3	14	NA	TRBJ1-2	TRBD1	CASSHIDRAYGYTF	TGCGCCAGCAGCCATATCGACAGGGCCTATGGCTACACCTTC
TRBV6-2/TRBV6-3	14	NA	TRBJ2-7	TRBD1	CASIPWAGGYEQYF	TGTGCCAGCATCCCGTGGGCAGGGGGCTACGAGCAGTACTTC
TRBV7-2	15	NA	TRBJ2-7	NA	CASSPAVGGSYEQYF	TGTGCCAGCAGTCCCGCCGTAGGGGGTTCCTACGAGCAGTACTTC
TRBV20-1	17	NA	TRBJ1-5	NA	CSARDRRSDYSNQPQHF	TGCAGTGCTAGAGACAGGCGGTCGGACTATAGCAATCAGCCCCAGCATTTT
TRBV12-3/TRBV12-4	19	NA	TRBJ2-6	TRBD1	CASTTHPGTGSSGANVLTF	TGTGCCAGCACAACCCACCCCGGGACAGGGAGCTCTGGGGCCAACGTCCTGACTTTC
TRBV5-4	15	NA	TRBJ2-7	TRBD1	CASSPTSGQGHEQYF	TGTGCCAGCAGCCCAACCTCGGGACAGGGCCACGAGCAGTACTTC
TRBV5-1	15	few	TRBJ1-1	NA	CASSLDGPPNTEAFF	TGCGCCAGCAGCTTGGACGGACCCCCGAACACTGAAGCTTTCTTT
TRBV6-2/TRBV6-3	14	few	TRBJ2-1	NA	CASTLPSVDNEQFF	TGTGCCAGCACCCTTCCGTCCGTGGACAATGAGCAGTTCTTC
TRBV12-3/TRBV12-4	19	once	TRBJ2-1	TRBD2	CASSLAGAGDLPGHNEQFF	TGTGCCAGCAGTTTAGCGGGAGCGGGGGACCTTCCGGGTCACAATGAGCAGTTCTTC
TRBV5-1	15	NA	TRBJ1-1	TRBD1	CASSYRDREKAEAFF	TGCGCCAGCAGCTACCGGGACAGGGAGAAGGCTGAAGCTTTCTTT
TRBV5-1	13	NA	TRBJ1-1	NA	CASNTDIDTEAFF	TGCGCCAGTAACACGGATATTGACACTGAAGCTTTCTTT
TRBV2	15	NA	TRBJ2-2	NA	CASSEASQPTGELFF	TGTGCCAGCAGTGAAGCGTCGCAACCTACCGGGGAGCTGTTTTTT
TRBV7-9	14	few	TRBJ1-4	NA	CASSFSQGQEKLFF	TGTGCCAGCAGCTTTTCTCAAGGACAGGAAAAACTGTTTTTT
TRBV24-1	13	NA	TRBJ2-1	TRBD1	CATSDLLGQVQFF	TGTGCCACCAGTGATTTGCTGGGACAGGTACAGTTCTTC
TRBV15	16	NA	TRBJ1-5	NA	CATSRERTLGYQPQHF	TGTGCCACCAGCAGAGAACGGACCCTCGGGTATCAGCCCCAGCATTTT
TRBV20-1	12	NA	TRBJ1-1	NA	CSASRVDTEAFF	TGCAGTGCTTCCAGGGTAGACACTGAAGCTTTCTTT
TRBV20-1	14	NA	TRBJ1-5	NA	CSARDVWGMGDQHF	TGCAGTGCTAGAGATGTTTGGGGTATGGGAGACCAGCATTTT
TRBV12-3/TRBV12-4	14	NA	TRBJ2-7	NA	CATGRQGGSYEQYF	TGTGCCACCGGTAGACAGGGAGGTTCCTACGAGCAGTACTTC
TRBV4-2	17	NA	TRBJ2-5	TRBD2	CASSPLSLASGGETQYF	TGTGCCAGCAGCCCCCTCTCGTTGGCTAGCGGGGGAGAGACCCAGTACTTC
TRBV4-3	17	NA	TRBJ2-1	TRBD1	CASSQVQGTGVYNEQFF	TGCGCCAGCAGCCAAGTTCAAGGGACAGGGGTTTACAATGAGCAGTTCTTC
TRBV20-1	11	many	TRBJ2-3	NA	CSASSTDTQYF	TGCAGTGCTAGTAGCACAGATACGCAGTATTTT
TRBV6-5	13	NA	TRBJ2-5	TRBD1	CAIRRGPGETQYF	TGTGCCATTAGAAGGGGGCCGGGGGAGACCCAGTACTTC
TRBV15	17	NA	TRBJ2-2	NA	CATSSGSGIMNTGELFF	TGTGCCACCAGCAGCGGCTCAGGGATTATGAACACCGGGGAGCTGTTTTTT
TRBV3-1	12	many	TRBJ2-3	NA	CASSQASDTQYF	TGCGCCAGCAGCCAAGCTTCCGATACGCAGTATTTT
TRBV7-2	15	few	TRBJ2-3	NA	CASSLGAGAGDTQYF	TGTGCCAGCAGCTTAGGGGCGGGGGCAGGGGATACGCAGTATTTT
TRBV27	15	NA	TRBJ2-2	TRBD1	CASSLTGGTTGELFF	TGTGCCAGCAGTTTAACAGGGGGCACCACCGGGGAGCTGTTTTTT
TRBV10-2	15	once	TRBJ1-6	TRBD1	CASSETGQGSSPLHF	TGCGCCAGCAGTGAGACAGGACAGGGCTCTTCACCCCTCCACTTT
TRBV6-5	12	few	TRBJ1-2	NA	CASSSRDAGYTF	TGTGCCAGCAGTTCCCGGGACGCCGGCTACACCTTC
TRBV5-1	15	few	TRBJ2-5	NA	CASSPGRGYQETQYF	TGCGCCAGCAGCCCGGGAAGAGGGTACCAAGAGACCCAGTACTTC
TRBV24-1	12	many	TRBJ2-5	NA	CATSDRRETQYF	TGTGCCACCTCCGACAGAAGAGAGACCCAGTACTTC
TRBV20-1	14	NA	TRBJ2-3	NA	CSADDVQGTDTQYF	TGCAGTGCCGACGATGTGCAGGGCACAGATACGCAGTATTTT
TRBV6-6	15	few	TRBJ2-3	NA	CASSYSGTSTDTQYF	TGTGCCAGCAGTTACTCGGGCACAAGCACAGATACGCAGTATTTT
TRBV2	14	few	TRBJ2-1	NA	CASSEALRGNEQFF	TGTGCCAGCAGTGAAGCGCTTAGGGGGAATGAGCAGTTCTTC
TRBV11-2	15	NA	TRBJ2-5	TRBD2	CASSLSSGANLAQYF	TGTGCCAGCAGCTTAAGTAGCGGGGCCAACTTGGCTCAGTACTTC
TRBV6-5	18	NA	TRBJ2-6	TRBD1	CASSSGTGRSSGANVLTF	TGTGCCAGCAGTTCCGGGACAGGGAGGAGCTCTGGGGCCAACGTCCTGACTTTC